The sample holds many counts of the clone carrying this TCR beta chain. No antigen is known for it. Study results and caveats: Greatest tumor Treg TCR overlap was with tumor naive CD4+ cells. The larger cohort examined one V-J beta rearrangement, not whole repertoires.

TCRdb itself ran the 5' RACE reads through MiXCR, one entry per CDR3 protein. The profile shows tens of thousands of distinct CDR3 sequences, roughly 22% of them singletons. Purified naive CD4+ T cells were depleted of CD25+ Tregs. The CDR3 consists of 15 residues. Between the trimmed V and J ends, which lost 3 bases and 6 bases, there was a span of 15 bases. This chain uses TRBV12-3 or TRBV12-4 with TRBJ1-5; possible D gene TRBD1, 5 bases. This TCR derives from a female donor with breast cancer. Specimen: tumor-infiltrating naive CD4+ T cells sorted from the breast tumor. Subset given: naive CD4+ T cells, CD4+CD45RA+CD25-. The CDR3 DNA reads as TGTGCCAGCAGTTTTGCCCCCCCCGGGGGTCAGCCCCAGCATTTT. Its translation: CASSFAPPGGQPQHF.